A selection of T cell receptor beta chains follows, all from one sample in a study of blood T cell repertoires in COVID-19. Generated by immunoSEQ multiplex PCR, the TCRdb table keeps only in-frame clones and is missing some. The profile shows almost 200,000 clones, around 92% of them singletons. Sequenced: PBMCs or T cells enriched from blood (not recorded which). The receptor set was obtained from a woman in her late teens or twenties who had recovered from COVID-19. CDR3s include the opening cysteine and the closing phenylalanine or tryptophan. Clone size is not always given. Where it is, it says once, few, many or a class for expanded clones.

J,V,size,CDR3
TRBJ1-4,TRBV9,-,CASSVDGVRGEKLFF
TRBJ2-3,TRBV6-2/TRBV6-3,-,CASSDRDRGTDTQYF
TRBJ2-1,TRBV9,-,CASSADRDDEQFF
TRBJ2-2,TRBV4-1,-,CATLGLTNTGELFF
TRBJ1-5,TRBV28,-,CASSSTGEVTQPQHF
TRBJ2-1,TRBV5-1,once,CASRPSGGLNEQFF
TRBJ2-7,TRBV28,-,CASRGSGTGDYEQYF
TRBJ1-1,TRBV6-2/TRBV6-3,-,CASSYQGSTEAFF
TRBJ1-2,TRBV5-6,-,CASSLQGINYGYTF
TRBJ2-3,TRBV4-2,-,CASSREVFGGGHTDTQYF
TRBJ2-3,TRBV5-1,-,CASSKGLRTDTQYF
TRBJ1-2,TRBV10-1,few,CASTETGQEHYGYTF
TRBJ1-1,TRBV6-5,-,CASSSGGWAEAFF
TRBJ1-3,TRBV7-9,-,CASSQGQPESGNTIYF
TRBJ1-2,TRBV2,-,CASSVGPGYYGYTF
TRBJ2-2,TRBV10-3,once,CAISESSSGELFF
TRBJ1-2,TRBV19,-,CASSSNLLYGYTF
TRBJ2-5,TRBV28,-,CASSDGGTRLGTQYF
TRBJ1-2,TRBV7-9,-,CASSNNYGYTF
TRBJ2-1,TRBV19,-,CASSILPGGYNEQFF
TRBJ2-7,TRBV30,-,CAWSAETGPTPEYF
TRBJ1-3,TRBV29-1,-,CSAADGISGNTIYF
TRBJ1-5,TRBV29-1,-,CSVGFQNNQPQHF
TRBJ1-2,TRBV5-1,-,CASSPADRDYGYTF
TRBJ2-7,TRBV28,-,CASSAGGTGTHEQYF
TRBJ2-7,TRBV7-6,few,CASSLAQNEYEQYF
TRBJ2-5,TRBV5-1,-,CASSLVSQETQYF
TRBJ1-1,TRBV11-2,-,CASRETGGNTEAFF
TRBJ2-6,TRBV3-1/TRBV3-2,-,CASSQDPQRGASSGANVLTF
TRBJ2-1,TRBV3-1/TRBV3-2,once,CASSQGRDNEQFF
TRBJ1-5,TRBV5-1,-,CASSLKPNQPQHF
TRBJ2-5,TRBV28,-,CASSLWRTTEEETQYF
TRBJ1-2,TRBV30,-,CAKKGPYGYTF
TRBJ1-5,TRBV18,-,CASSPGTDRNQPQHF
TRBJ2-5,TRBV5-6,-,CASGPGDQETQYF
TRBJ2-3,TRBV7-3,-,CASSLLIREGDTQYF
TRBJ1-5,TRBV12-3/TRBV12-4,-,CASTDSNQPQHF
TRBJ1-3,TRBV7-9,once,CASSPIGTSGNTIYF
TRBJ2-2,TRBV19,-,CASSTLQVPGELFF
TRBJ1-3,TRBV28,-,CASSFQGEGNTIYF
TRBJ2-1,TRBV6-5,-,CASRVLASNEQFF
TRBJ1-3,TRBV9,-,CASSVGPRDSGNTIYF
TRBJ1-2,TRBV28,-,CASRGGRSNYGYTF
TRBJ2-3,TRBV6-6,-,CASSPHRQGIVKDTQYF
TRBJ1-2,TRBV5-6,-,CASSSTQPRDSAKDYGYTF
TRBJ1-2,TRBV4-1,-,CASSQTITGGLGYGYTF
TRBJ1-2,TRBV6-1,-,CASSEVSSGYTF
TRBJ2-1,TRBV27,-,CASSLGRGDYNEQFF
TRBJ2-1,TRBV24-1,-,CATSESTGHEQFF
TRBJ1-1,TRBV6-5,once,CASTSGGVNTEAFF
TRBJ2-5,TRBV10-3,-,CAIRRGAFGETQYF
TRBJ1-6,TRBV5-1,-,CASRNSYNSPLHF
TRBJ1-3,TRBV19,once,CASTPGGGTIYF
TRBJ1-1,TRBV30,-,CAWSETRTEAFF
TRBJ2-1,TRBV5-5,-,CASSFGTSLNEQFF